The T cell receptor (beta chain) under discussion was sequenced for a study of tumor-infiltrating lymphocytes in primary liver carcinoma. Study details: Enrolled patients were male and female, aged 30 to 69 years.

Between roughly 17 and 31 mg of unsorted bulk tissue served as the source from which RNA and DNA were co-extracted. The CDR3 length is 14 residues. Looked up from germline, CDR1 is SGHNT and CDR2 is YENEEA. For this clonotype: The junction shows a germline mismatch at one end, possibly a read error.

A constant-region primer served to make TCR beta cDNA from about 490 ng total RNA. Investigators got TCR beta libraries out of three nested multiplex PCR rounds, done with slightly modified ARM-PCR. Rounds one and two of PCR, each of 10 to 11 cycles, were primed with TRBV1-TRBV30 forward primers and a C-beta reverse primer. TCRdb fed the multiplex PCR reads into MiXCR, producing one record per CDR3 protein. The table shows 95,000 to 150,000 distinct CDR3 sequences, with 65% occurring only once. The rearrangement uses TRBV11-3 and TRBJ2-1; 13 bases align to TRBD2. The clonotype was recovered from a woman aged 60 to 75 with primary liver carcinoma and hepatitis B virus infection. The sequencing input was liver tumor tissue from sampling region 1. The subset: tumor region T1, superior pole. CDR3 in amino acids: CANSSTSGGVQQLF. The DNA of the CDR3 is TGTGCCAACAGCTCTACTAGCGGGGGGGTCCAGCAGCTCTTC.